This passage covers 9 T cell receptor beta chains from one sample sequenced in a study of CD8+ T cells in alopecia areata. Documented treatment: oral pan-JAK inhibitor, 5-10 mg twice daily. Following RNA extraction, reverse transcription yielded cDNA that acted as the sequencing template. TCRdb's table, derived via immunoSEQ multiplex PCR, lists solely in-frame clones and lacks some. The sample yields more than 200,000 clones, 40% to 55% seen once. Sequenced here: CD4+ T cells sorted from blood, sampled at approximately week 36, from a patient treated with tofacitinib. The receptors were gathered from a human donor with alopecia areata.

This clone was observed a few times. The chain employs TRBV10-3 and TRBJ2-5; possibly TRBD2 for D (6 bases). Germline V gives CDR1 ENHRY, CDR2 SYGVKD. The CDR3 spans 14 residues. Trimming removed 3 bases at V and 5 bases at J, with 13 bases between. In DNA form, the CDR3 reads TGTGCCATCAGTGATGCGAGGCTAGCGGAGACCCAGTACTTC. It translates to CAISDARLAETQYF.

This clone turned up a few times. The chain uses TRBV18 and TRBJ1-4, with TRBD1 as a possible D gene (5 bases). V shed 3 bases and J shed 5 bases, with 16 bases lying between them. The CDR3 runs 16 residues. Germline V gene lookup returns CDR1 KGHSH and CDR2 LQKENI. The CDR3 spells CASSPLGAAANEKLFF. CDR3 nucleotides: TGTGCCAGCTCACCTCTCGGGGCGGCCGCAAATGAAAAACTGTTTTTT. Full variable domain (remainder filled in from reference TRBV18 and TRBJ1-4): NAGVMQNPRHLVRRRGQEARLRCSPMKGHSHVYWYRQLPEEGLKFMVYLQKENIIDESGMPKERFSAEFPKEGPSILRIQQVVRGDSAAYFCASSPLGAAANEKLFFGSGTQLSVL.

The chain joins TRBV2 to TRBJ2-7; a possible D gene is TRBD2 (7 bases). Germline values: CDR1 SNHLY, CDR2 FYNNEI. This CDR3 has 11 amino acids. CDR3 sequence reads: CSGAGEYEQYF. Written as DNA, the CDR3 is TGTTCAGGGGCGGGAGAATACGAGCAGTACTTC.

The J gene is TRBJ1-1, the V gene TRBV7-2; D is ambiguous. The germline CDR1 and CDR2 sequences are SGHTA and FQGNSA. V was pared by 0 bases and J by 8 bases, with 10 bases between. The CDR3 is 13 amino acids. The CDR3 DNA sequence: TGTGCCAGCAGCTTAGCGGTGCGTGTGGAAGCTTTCTTT. It translates to CASSLAVRVEAFF.

This clone was seen a few times. Here the CDR3 reads CASRIGGANTEAFF. The CDR3 coding sequence is TGCGCCAGCCGTATAGGTGGGGCGAACACTGAAGCTTTCTTT. V gene TRBV5-1 combines with J gene TRBJ1-1, with D possibly being TRBD1 (5 bases). CDR1 is SGHRS and CDR2 is YFSETQ in the germline V gene. The V gene lost 7 bases and the J gene lost 1 base, with 14 bases spanning the gap. This CDR3 region has 14 residues.

This clone was observed a few times. The chain links TRBV10-3 to TRBJ2-1, with 11 bases lining up with TRBD2. J was trimmed by 10 bases and V by 2 bases; bases with no gene match: 10. The CDR3 totals 16 residues. Germline lookup yields CDR1 ENHRY and CDR2 SYGVKD. The CDR3 nucleotides are TGTGCCATCAGTGAGCGGAGTACTAGCGGGAGCGACGAGCAGTTCTTC. This codes for CAISERSTSGSDEQFF.

Here the CDR3 DNA reads TGTGCCAGCAGCCTTCAGGGAGGAGGAAGTGAAAAACTGTTTTTT. Translation: CASSLQGGGSEKLFF. The V and J genes are TRBV6-6 and TRBJ1-4; possible D gene TRBD1, 5 bases. With 6 bases removed from V and 7 bases from J, the gap between germline ends came to 18 bases. Germline V gene lookup returns CDR1 MNHNY and CDR2 SVGAGI (reference sequence). This CDR3 comprises 15 residues.

J is TRBJ2-1 and V is TRBV5-4; weak D call: TRBD2 (5 bases). Germline CDR1 is SGHNT and CDR2 is YYREEE (reference sequence). Trimming pared 1 base from V and 0 bases from J, leaving 14 bases between. CDR3 length: 17 amino acids. The CDR3 sequence is CASSLTAIASSYNEQFF. Here the CDR3 DNA reads TGTGCCAGCAGCTTGACGGCAATAGCGAGCTCCTACAATGAGCAGTTCTTC.

The chain couples TRBV5-6 to TRBJ2-5; D gene uncertain. The germline V and J ends were trimmed by 4 bases and 1 base, with 2 bases remaining between them. This CDR3 spans 11 amino acids. Germline V gives CDR1 SGHDT, CDR2 YYEEEE. The CDR3 loop is CASSGQETQYF. CDR3 nucleotides: TGTGCCAGCAGCGGCCAAGAGACCCAGTACTTC.